The next 29 T cell receptor beta chains were all read from a single sample in a study of blood T cells in healthy people across ages. Combining a sample-barcoded 5' primer with a J-beta primer mix, a second PCR ran for about 6 to 11 cycles. TCRdb processed the 5' RACE reads anew with MiXCR; each CDR3 protein has one entry. The sample yields 1.5 million to 2 million distinct CDR3 sequences, about 30% seen once. The material sequenced was blood. All receptors derive from a woman in her 30s in good health.

There are many counts of this clonotype. The gene calls are TRBV7-9 and TRBJ2-7; 7 bases are a match to TRBD1. The germline V gene encodes CDR1 SEHNR and CDR2 FQNEAQ (reference sequence). V shed 2 bases and J 0 bases; nucleotides not matched to a gene: 13. This CDR3 has 18 amino acids. For the CDR3, the DNA is TGTGCCAGCAGCTTAAGAGGGGGCACAACGTCAAGCTCCTACGAGCAGTACTTC. Translation: CASSLRGGTTSSSYEQYF. Complete variable domain (other parts from reference TRBV7-9 and TRBJ2-7): DTGVSQNPRHKITKRGQNVTFRCDPISEHNRLYWYRQTLGQGPEFLTYFQNEAQLEKSRLLSDRFSAERPKGSFSTLEIQRTEQGDSAMYLCASSLRGGTTSSSYEQYFGPGTRLTVT.

The rearrangement joins TRBV4-2 to TRBJ2-7; D is unclear. The germline V gene encodes CDR1 LGHNA and CDR2 YNFKEQ. V was cut by 4 bases and J by 5 bases, with 9 bases left in between. This CDR3 has 12 residues. DNA for the CDR3: TGTGCCAGCAGCCCCCTTACGGACGAGCAGTACTTC. Protein: CASSPLTDEQYF.

This chain links TRBV4-1 with TRBJ2-7, with D perhaps matching TRBD2 (6 bases). Germline values: CDR1 MGHRA, CDR2 YSYEKL. This CDR3 contains 17 residues. Trimming shortened V by 1 base and J by 2 bases, and 18 bases separated the two germline ends. The CDR3: CASSQASWRDVAYEQYF. The CDR3 DNA reads TGCGCCAGCAGCCAAGCCTCCTGGCGGGACGTCGCCTACGAGCAGTACTTC.

This sequence joins TRBV5-1 and TRBJ2-2; TRBD2 might be the D (6 bases). V shed 6 bases and J shed 1 base, with 10 bases lying between them. This CDR3 contains 14 residues. The germline gives CDR1 SGHRS, CDR2 YFSETQ. CDR3 sequence reads: CASKEGLNTGELFF. The CDR3 region has the DNA TGCGCCAGCAAGGAGGGGCTGAACACCGGGGAGCTGTTTTTT. Complete variable domain (other parts from reference TRBV5-1 and TRBJ2-2): KAGVTQTPRYLIKTRGQQVTLSCSPISGHRSVSWYQQTPGQGLQFLFEYFSETQRNKGNFPGRFSGRQFSNSRSEMNVSTLELGDSALYLCASKEGLNTGELFFGEGSRLTVL.

The sample holds a few counts of this clonotype. The V and J genes are TRBV2 and TRBJ2-7; D is unresolved. Deletions cut 2 bases from V and 5 bases from J, with 10 bases between. The CDR3 is made up of 13 amino acids. Germline V lookup: CDR1 SNHLY, CDR2 FYNNEI. The CDR3 sequence is CASSEWVMHEQYF. The CDR3 DNA reads as TGTGCCAGCAGTGAATGGGTCATGCACGAGCAGTACTTC.

This clonotype occurred many times. The rearrangement links TRBV29-1 to TRBJ2-1; TRBD1 matches 7 bases. With V trimmed by 7 bases and J by 2 bases, 5 bases remained unmatched. Germline assignment: CDR1 SQVTM and CDR2 ANQGSEA. The CDR3 has 13 residues. Here the CDR3 reads CSARTGTYNEQFF. CDR3 bases: TGCAGCGCCCGGACAGGTACCTACAATGAGCAGTTCTTC.

The V and J genes are TRBV10-3 and TRBJ2-7; no clear D gene. Trimming left V 2 bases short and J 6 bases short, with 8 bases between. In germline, CDR1 is ENHRY, CDR2 SYGVKD. The CDR3 has 12 residues. CDR3 in DNA: TGTGCCATCAGTGAGGTTGCCGGCGAGCAGTACTTC. It is translated as CAISEVAGEQYF.

This clonotype was recorded at least ten times. The CDR3 DNA follows: TGTGCCAGCAGTCGGACTAGCGGGGGGGCCTGGGAGACCCAGTACTTC. It specifies CASSRTSGGAWETQYF. The chain links TRBV6-5 to TRBJ2-5; TRBD2 aligns across 15 bases. This CDR3 spans 16 amino acids. J lost 5 bases, V lost 5 bases, and 6 bases had no gene match. The V gene's germline CDR1 is MNHEY and CDR2 SVGAGI.

The chain joins TRBV12-3 or TRBV12-4 to TRBJ1-5; D is unclear. The CDR3 contains 14 residues. Trimming left V 3 bases short and J 5 bases short, with 11 bases between. CDR3 nucleotide sequence: TGTGCCAGCAGTTTTATGGGAAGGGATCAGCCCCAGCATTTT. Amino acid sequence: CASSFMGRDQPQHF.

The chain couples TRBV12-3 or TRBV12-4 to TRBJ1-2; 8 bases are a match to TRBD1. This CDR3 spans 12 amino acids. Unmatched junction bases numbered 5, after V lost 8 bases and J lost 6 bases. CDR3: CASGQGAHGYTF. CDR3 nucleotide sequence: TGTGCCAGCGGCCAGGGGGCGCATGGCTACACCTTC.

With regard to this clonotype: Relative to the germline gene, one junction end is altered; a read error may explain this. The chain carries TRBV6-5 and TRBJ1-2, with TRBD1 identical over 7 bases. The CDR3 covers 14 residues. The V gene's germline CDR1 is MNHEY and CDR2 SVGAGI. For the CDR3, the DNA is TGTGCCAGCAGTCAGGGACAGCACCACTATGGCTGCACCTTC. Its protein is CASSQGQHHYGCTF.

This clonotype was seen a handful of times. J is TRBJ1-1 and V is TRBV2; D perhaps matches TRBD1 (5 bases). There are 15 residues in the CDR3. Germline loops: CDR1 SNHLY, CDR2 FYNNEI. V lost 6 bases, J lost 0 bases, and 14 bases lay in between. The CDR3: CASRGANSMNTEAFF. DNA of the CDR3: TGTGCCAGCAGAGGGGCAAACTCGATGAACACTGAAGCTTTCTTT. The complete variable domain, with remaining parts taken from reference TRBV2 and TRBJ1-1, reads EPEVTQTPSHQVTQMGQEVILRCVPISNHLYFYWYRQILGQKVEFLVSFYNNEISEKSEIFDDQFSVERPDGSNFTLKIRSTKLEDSAMYFCASRGANSMNTEAFFGQGTRLTVV.

Worth noting for this clonotype: This may stem from a read error, because a much larger clone lies one nucleotide away. This chain links TRBV10-1 with TRBJ2-7; no firm D call. V was clipped by 5 bases and J by 7 bases, with 15 bases between them. This CDR3 has 13 residues. CDR1 is WNHNN, CDR2 SYGVQD, per germline (reference sequence). The CDR3 here is CASSSPVGNEQYF. The CDR3 DNA is TGCGCCAGCAGTTCGCCGGTTGGCAATGAGCAGTACTTC.

This clonotype was detected a few times. V usage is TRBV15 and J usage is TRBJ1-1; D gene uncertain. V was clipped by 0 bases and J by 0 bases, with 8 bases between them. Per germline, CDR1 LNHNV and CDR2 YYDKDF (reference sequence). The CDR3 contains 15 residues. CDR3 sequence (DNA): TGTGCCACCAGCAGAGATGCAGGCGTGAACACTGAAGCTTTCTTT. It is translated as CATSRDAGVNTEAFF.

The V call is TRBV7-6, the J call TRBJ2-2, with 10 bases identical to TRBD1. The germline gives CDR1 SGHVS, CDR2 FNYEAQ. The trim removed 6 bases at V and 6 bases at J, leaving 7 bases unmatched. The CDR3 covers 15 residues. The CDR3 DNA reads as TGTGCCAGCAGGTCGACAGGGGGCGCGCCCGGGGAGCTGTTTTTT. It codes for CASRSTGGAPGELFF.

This clonotype was seen at least ten times. This chain connects TRBV12-3 or TRBV12-4 to TRBJ1-1, with TRBD1 matching over 8 bases. V shed 6 bases, J shed 4 bases, and the junction held 7 bases outside the gene matches. CDR3 length: 14 residues. The CDR3 DNA follows: TGTGCCAGCAGCACCGGACAGGGTAGCACTGAAGCTTTCTTT. It is translated as CASSTGQGSTEAFF.

This clonotype was detected ten times or more. The V call is TRBV7-8, the J call TRBJ2-7; 8 bases map to TRBD1. The CDR3 loop spans 18 amino acids. In germline, CDR1 is SGHVS, CDR2 FQNEAQ. V shed 5 bases and J 3 bases; nucleotides not matched to a gene: 18. The DNA for the CDR3 is TGTGCCAGCAGCCTATACCCGGGACAGGCTGGACTCCACTACGAGCAGTACTTC. The encoded protein is CASSLYPGQAGLHYEQYF.

This clonotype was observed at least ten times. The J gene is TRBJ2-7, the V gene TRBV10-3; weak D call: TRBD1 (5 bases). Looked up from germline, CDR1 is ENHRY and CDR2 is SYGVKD. The CDR3 is 11 residues long. The ends were cut back, 10 bases at V and 0 bases at J, with 7 bases in the middle. CDR3 sequence (DNA): TGTGCCAGCCAGGGCTCCTACGAGCAGTACTTC. Amino acids: CASQGSYEQYF.

This clonotype has just a few counts. This chain uses TRBV30 with TRBJ2-1, with D possibly matching TRBD2 (5 bases). Germline V lookup: CDR1 GTSNPN, CDR2 SVGIG (reference sequence). CDR3 size: 15 residues. V lost 1 base and J lost 6, with 16 bases in between. CDR3 protein: CAWSGGLGLGNEQFF. Written as DNA, the CDR3 is TGTGCCTGGAGTGGAGGGTTGGGATTAGGCAATGAGCAGTTCTTC.

CDR3 nucleotide sequence: TGTGCCAGCCTGCCGGGACTAACTATTAGTGAGCAGTTCTTC. Amino acid sequence: CASLPGLTISEQFF. The genes are TRBV7-2 and TRBJ2-1; the match to TRBD2 covers 7 bases. Trimming took 8 bases from V and 9 from J; bases not matched to a gene: 13. Germline V gene data show CDR1 as SGHTA and CDR2 as FQGNSA. This CDR3 is 14 amino acids long.

In its sample, this clonotype was seen many times. The V and J genes are TRBV4-2 and TRBJ1-6; 9 bases map to TRBD1. CDR1 is LGHNA, CDR2 YNFKEQ, per germline. V was clipped by 0 bases and J by 9 bases; unmatched bases: 9. The CDR3 is 17 amino acids. CDR3 loop: CASSQDLEGQGSSPLHF. As DNA, the CDR3 is TGTGCCAGCAGCCAAGATCTTGAGGGACAGGGAAGTTCACCCCTCCACTTT.

This clonotype was seen a few times. This sequence joins TRBV7-2 and TRBJ2-5; D gene ambiguous. The J call may be in error: the DNA end matches TRBJ2-7 better. The CDR3 extends over 16 amino acids. Germline loops: CDR1 SGHTA, CDR2 FQGNSA. CDR3 residues: CASSLALWAGRYEQYF. The CDR3 DNA reads TGTGCCAGCAGCTTAGCGCTCTGGGCCGGGCGCTACGAGCAGTACTTC.

This chain uses TRBV19 with TRBJ1-5; D is unresolved. The CDR3 consists of 12 residues. V lost 4 bases to trimming and J lost 5 bases, with 6 bases between them. The germline CDR1 and CDR2 sequences are LNHDA and SQIVND (reference sequence). CDR3 in DNA: TGTGCCAGTAGTAAGGTGGATCAGCCCCAGCATTTT. Translating it yields CASSKVDQPQHF.

This clonotype was counted between two and nine times. The genes are TRBV5-1 and TRBJ2-3; D is unresolved. Germline assignment: CDR1 SGHRS and CDR2 YFSETQ. CDR3 length: 15 residues. Trimming shortened V by 0 bases and J by 2 bases, and 10 bases separated the two germline ends. The CDR3 is CASSLVVGFTDTQYF. The CDR3 nucleotides read TGCGCCAGCAGCTTGGTCGTGGGGTTCACAGATACGCAGTATTTT. Full variable domain (missing parts from reference TRBV5-1 and TRBJ2-3): KAGVTQTPRYLIKTRGQQVTLSCSPISGHRSVSWYQQTPGQGLQFLFEYFSETQRNKGNFPGRFSGRQFSNSRSEMNVSTLELGDSALYLCASSLVVGFTDTQYFGPGTRLTVL.

The J gene is TRBJ2-5, the V gene TRBV5-6, with 10 bases fitting TRBD2. Trimming at V came to 1 base and at J to 5 bases, leaving 8 bases not matched to a gene. Germline CDR1 SGHDT, CDR2 YYEEEE. This CDR3 has 16 residues. CDR3 amino acids: CASSLRSGGAFETQYF. As DNA, the CDR3 is TGTGCCAGCAGCTTGAGGAGCGGGGGGGCATTCGAGACCCAGTACTTC. The variable domain in full, completed from reference TRBV5-6 and TRBJ2-5, reads DAGVTQSPTHLIKTRGQQVTLRCSPKSGHDTVSWYQQALGQGPQFIFQYYEEEERQRGNFPDRFSGHQFPNYSSELNVNALLLGDSALYLCASSLRSGGAFETQYFGPGTRLLVL.

This clonotype was observed a handful of times. The chain carries TRBV20-1 and TRBJ2-7; D remains ambiguous. V dropped 5 bases and J dropped 5 bases, with 16 bases sitting between them. This CDR3 region has 13 residues. Germline CDR1 is DFQATT and CDR2 is SNEGSKA (reference sequence). For the CDR3, the DNA is TGCAGTGCTCAGGCCCCGGGTTCAAACGAGCAGTACTTC. Amino acids: CSAQAPGSNEQYF.

The table lists this clonotype with many counts. The rearrangement links TRBV4-1 to TRBJ1-2; possible D gene TRBD1, 6 bases. The CDR3 length is 16 residues. V lost 1 base, J lost 5 bases, and 17 bases lay in between. Germline CDR1 and CDR2: MGHRA and YSYEKL. For the CDR3, the DNA is TGCGCCAGCAGCCAAGCGGACAGCCCCAACTCTTATGGCTACACCTTC. Amino acid sequence: CASSQADSPNSYGYTF.

This chain connects TRBV20-1 to TRBJ2-5, with D perhaps matching TRBD2 (7 bases). The V and J ends lost 4 bases and 4 bases respectively, with 10 bases between them. CDR1 DFQATT and CDR2 SNEGSKA come from the germline V gene (reference sequence). This CDR3 spans 12 amino acids. The CDR3 region has the DNA TGCAGTGCTACAAGGGGGGGAGAGACCCAGTACTTC. Translated: CSATRGGETQYF.

The J gene is TRBJ1-1, the V gene TRBV5-6, with a possible D match to TRBD1 (5 bases). This CDR3 has 14 amino acids. The V gene lost 4 bases and the J gene lost 0 bases, with 10 bases spanning the gap. Germline V gene sequence: CDR1 SGHDT, CDR2 YYEEEE. CDR3 sequence reads: CASSTGLLNTEAFF. The CDR3 DNA follows: TGTGCCAGCAGCACGGGACTCTTGAACACTGAAGCTTTCTTT.